These 13 T cell receptor beta chains came from one sample sequenced in a study of blood T cell repertoires in COVID-19. Assay: immunoSEQ multiplex PCR; the TCRdb copy retains only in-frame clones and omits some. The sample comprises about 310,000 clones, about 89% of which are singletons, and approximately 7.8% rests with the top ten. Sequenced sample: peripheral blood. The receptors derive from a woman between 45 and 65 years old who had recovered from COVID-19.

The chain carries TRBV7-8 and TRBJ1-2; TRBD1 agrees at 7 bases. The V gene end was trimmed by 4 bases and the J gene end by 3 bases; junction bases not matched to a gene: 2. The length of the CDR3 is 13 residues. Looked up from germline, CDR1 is SGHVS and CDR2 is FQNEAQ. CDR3 in amino acids: CASSSGTDYGYTF. CDR3 DNA sequence: TGTGCCAGCAGCTCCGGGACAGACTATGGCTACACCTTC.

The V gene is TRBV10-3, the J gene TRBJ2-3, with D possibly TRBD1 on 6 matching bases. V dropped 6 bases and J dropped 4 bases, with 11 bases sitting between them. Germline V gene lookup returns CDR1 ENHRY and CDR2 SYGVKD. The CDR3 runs 13 residues. The CDR3 here is CAISTTGPDTQYF. In DNA, the CDR3 is TGTGCCATCAGCACAACAGGGCCAGATACGCAGTATTTT.

This sequence joins TRBV5-4 and TRBJ2-4, with unresolved D. V was clipped by 1 base and J by 7 bases, with 15 bases between them. This CDR3 is built from 15 residues. Germline CDR1 SGHNT, CDR2 YYREEE (reference sequence). The CDR3 is CASSLQLQDSNIQYF. For the CDR3, the DNA is TGTGCCAGCAGCTTGCAACTACAAGATTCCAACATTCAGTACTTC.

The chain is built from TRBV28 and TRBJ1-1; weak D call: TRBD1 (6 bases). This CDR3 region has 19 residues. Per the germline V gene, CDR1 is MDHEN and CDR2 is SYDVKM. Trimming cost V 3 bases and J 3 bases, with 26 bases left between them. The CDR3 coding sequence is TGTGCCAGCAGTTTCCCCAGTACCTACAGGGTGGGGAGATACACTGAAGCTTTCTTT. It codes for CASSFPSTYRVGRYTEAFF.

This chain links TRBV7-3 with TRBJ2-2; D ambiguous. The CDR3 runs to 12 residues. Germline-derived CDR1 and CDR2 are SGHTA and FQGTGA. V was cut by 5 bases and J by 4 bases, with 5 bases left in between. Here the CDR3 reads CASSISTGELFF. The CDR3 DNA sequence: TGTGCCAGCAGCATCAGCACCGGGGAGCTGTTTTTT.

This rearrangement joins TRBV5-1 to TRBJ1-2; 7 bases match TRBD1. Trimming cost V 2 bases and J 7 bases; bases outside gene matches: 8. Germline V gene lookup returns CDR1 SGHRS and CDR2 YFSETQ. The CDR3 totals 14 residues. The CDR3 DNA sequence: TGCGCCAGCAGCTTACGGACAGGAAAGGGTGGCTACACCTTC. Its translation is CASSLRTGKGGYTF.

This chain uses TRBV6-6 with TRBJ2-3, with D possibly being TRBD1 (5 bases). The CDR3 runs 14 residues. In germline, CDR1 is MNHNY, CDR2 SVGAGI (reference sequence). The ends were cut back, 3 bases at V and 5 bases at J, with 12 bases in the middle. This CDR3 reads CASSYQGQKDTQYF. CDR3 nucleotide sequence: TGTGCCAGCAGTTATCAGGGTCAAAAAGATACGCAGTATTTT.

V is TRBV18 and J is TRBJ1-1; 7 bases are shared with TRBD1. Germline CDR1 and CDR2: KGHSH and LQKENI. The CDR3 has 15 residues. The V gene end was trimmed by 3 bases and the J gene end by 0 bases; junction bases not matched to a gene: 4. In nucleotides, the CDR3 is TGTGCCAGCTCACCGGGACAGAGGATGAACACTGAAGCTTTCTTT. This sequence encodes CASSPGQRMNTEAFF. Looking up the rest from reference TRBV18 and TRBJ1-1 gives the full variable domain: NAGVMQNPRHLVRRRGQEARLRCSPMKGHSHVYWYRQLPEEGLKFMVYLQKENIIDESGMPKERFSAEFPKEGPSILRIQQVVRGDSAAYFCASSPGQRMNTEAFFGQGTRLTVV.

The chain has TRBV5-6 and TRBJ2-5; a possible D gene is TRBD2 (6 bases). Germline CDR1 SGHDT, CDR2 YYEEEE. The CDR3 covers 14 residues. The V end was cut by 3 bases, the J end by 4 bases, with 13 bases between. In DNA, the CDR3 is TGTGCCAGCAGCTCGGAGGGACGGTCAGAGACCCAGTACTTC. Amino acids: CASSSEGRSETQYF.

This clone was picked up one time. The chain couples TRBV3-1 (or the pseudogene TRBV3-2) to TRBJ1-2; D remains ambiguous. There are 15 residues in the CDR3. Germline-derived CDR1 and CDR2 are LGHDT and YNNKEL (reference sequence). The V gene lost 0 bases and the J gene lost 3 bases, with 11 bases spanning the gap. This chain's CDR3 is CASSQDISGDYGYTF. CDR3 DNA: TGTGCCAGCAGCCAAGACATCTCGGGAGACTATGGCTACACCTTC.

J is TRBJ2-1 and V is TRBV28; D call uncertain. This CDR3 comprises 17 residues. V was cut by 8 bases and J by 0 bases, with 20 bases left in between. Germline CDR1 is MDHEN and CDR2 is SYDVKM. CDR3 in DNA: TGTGCCAGCCACCCCCAAGACTCTGCGGCCTCCTACAATGAGCAGTTCTTC. Protein: CASHPQDSAASYNEQFF. Looking up the rest from reference TRBV28 and TRBJ2-1 gives the full variable domain: DVKVTQSSRYLVKRTGEKVFLECVQDMDHENMFWYRQDPGLGLRLIYFSYDVKMKEKGDIPEGYSVSREKKERFSLILESASTNQTSMYLCASHPQDSAASYNEQFFGPGTRLTVL.

This chain connects TRBV2 to TRBJ2-3; no reliable D call. V dropped 8 bases and J dropped 7 bases, with 10 bases sitting between them. The length of the CDR3 is 11 residues. Germline V gene lookup returns CDR1 SNHLY and CDR2 FYNNEI. The CDR3 coding sequence is TGTGCCAGCGAGCCGATTTATACGCAGTATTTT. The encoded protein is CASEPIYTQYF. The full variable domain, its missing parts supplied by reference TRBV2 and TRBJ2-3, is EPEVTQTPSHQVTQMGQEVILRCVPISNHLYFYWYRQILGQKVEFLVSFYNNEISEKSEIFDDQFSVERPDGSNFTLKIRSTKLEDSAMYFCASEPIYTQYFGPGTRLTVL.

The chain has TRBV6-1 and TRBJ2-7, with 7 bases that match TRBD1. Trimming removed 1 base from V and 5 bases from J; junction bases left unmatched: 5. The CDR3 is made up of 14 amino acids. CDR1 and CDR2 from the germline V gene are MNHNS and SASEGT. The CDR3 nucleotides are TGTGCCAGCAGTGAAGGTAGAGGGGGCAACGAGCAGTACTTC. It translates to CASSEGRGGNEQYF.